These 24 T cell receptor beta chains originate from one sample sequenced in a study of OX40 agonist ivuxolimab in advanced cancers. Generated by immunoSEQ multiplex PCR, the TCRdb table keeps only in-frame clones and is missing some. The profile covers around 95,000 clones, with roughly 88% appearing a single time and 0.71% taken by the ten largest. Sequencing was performed on CD4+ or CD8+ T cells sorted from blood, taken in a trial of the OX40 agonist ivuxolimab. The receptors here all came from an adult with an advanced solid tumor such as melanoma, head and neck, liver or kidney cancer.

The V gene is TRBV14, the J gene TRBJ2-5, with D tentatively TRBD2 (5 bases). Trimming took off 1 base at V and 4 bases at J, with 7 bases between the two ends. This CDR3 is 13 amino acids long. Germline assignment: CDR1 SGHDN and CDR2 FVKESK. CDR3 sequence (DNA): TGTGCCAGCAGCCAAGCTAGCATAGAGACCCAGTACTTC. Amino acids: CASSQASIETQYF.

The chain recombines TRBV6-6 with TRBJ2-7; D not resolved. The CDR3 extends over 13 amino acids. Germline values: CDR1 MNHNY, CDR2 SVGAGI (reference sequence). The germline V and J ends were trimmed by 7 bases and 3 bases, with 13 bases remaining between them. The CDR3 nucleotides read TGTGCCAGCAAGGACCCCAGTCTCTACGAGCAGTACTTC. Translating gives CASKDPSLYEQYF.

As concerns this clone: This same CDR3 is encoded by further DNA sequences in the sample. The chain has TRBV10-3 and TRBJ1-5; weak D call: TRBD1 (5 bases). Germline loops: CDR1 ENHRY, CDR2 SYGVKD. CDR3 size: 12 residues. V shed 6 bases and J shed 4 bases, with 7 bases lying between them. DNA for the CDR3: TGTGCCATCAGAGAGGGGAATCAGCCCCAGCATTTT. Translated: CAIREGNQPQHF.

This chain links TRBV29-1 with TRBJ2-5; no clear D gene. The CDR3 length is 10 residues. Germline lookup yields CDR1 SQVTM and CDR2 ANQGSEA. With 5 bases removed from V and 5 bases from J, the gap between germline ends came to 6 bases. CDR3 DNA: TGCAGCGTTCGAGCGGAGACCCAGTACTTC. This gives the protein CSVRAETQYF. The variable domain in full, with the rest retrieved from reference TRBV29-1 and TRBJ2-5, is SAVISQKPSRDICQRGTSLTIQCQVDSQVTMMFWYRQQPGQSLTLIATANQGSEATYESGFVIDKFPISRPNLTFSTLTVSNMSPEDSSIYLCSVRAETQYFGPGTRLLVL.

The CDR3 DNA reads TGCGCCAGCAGCCTCGTACAGGGAGGGGAGACCCAGTACTTC. This codes for CASSLVQGGETQYF. The chain is built from TRBV5-1 and TRBJ2-5; the D gene is possibly TRBD2 (7 bases). V lost 4 bases and J lost 5, with 15 bases in between. Germline V CDR1 and CDR2: SGHRS, YFSETQ. CDR3 length: 14 amino acids.

The table lists this clone with a few counts. The chain links TRBV29-1 to TRBJ2-7, with D unresolved. From germline, CDR1 is SQVTM and CDR2 ANQGSEA. Trimming took 7 bases from V and 0 from J, leaving 7 bases between them. The CDR3 is 11 residues long. This chain's CDR3 is CSARSSYEQYF. The CDR3 bases are TGCAGCGCCCGGAGCTCCTACGAGCAGTACTTC.

The rearrangement links TRBV18 to TRBJ1-1; no clear D. V was shortened by 1 base and J by 8 bases, with 8 bases between the two germline ends. The CDR3 totals 12 residues. Per the germline V gene, CDR1 is KGHSH and CDR2 is LQKENI. CDR3 sequence (DNA): TGTGCCAGCTCACCACGGGCGACAGAAGCTTTCTTT. It specifies CASSPRATEAFF.

The rearrangement joins TRBV4-3 to TRBJ1-2, with D possibly matching TRBD1 (5 bases). This CDR3 spans 17 amino acids. Germline-derived CDR1 and CDR2 are LGHNA and YSLEER. Trimming shortened V by 0 bases and J by 5 bases, and 19 bases separated the two germline ends. The CDR3 loop reads CASSQDPVGGVRYGYTF. In DNA form, the CDR3 reads TGCGCCAGCAGCCAAGATCCCGTGGGGGGGGTAAGGTATGGCTACACCTTC.

The chain carries TRBV18 and TRBJ2-7; 11 bases match TRBD2. The germline gives CDR1 KGHSH, CDR2 LQKENI. Trimming at V came to 2 bases and at J to 6 bases, leaving 6 bases not matched to a gene. The CDR3 is 15 residues long. CDR3 sequence (DNA): TGTGCCAGCTCACCAAGTAGCGGGGGGGCCGGCGAGCAGTACTTC. It yields the protein CASSPSSGGAGEQYF.

The gene calls are TRBV5-4 and TRBJ1-1, with a tentative D call TRBD1 (5 bases). Looked up from germline, CDR1 is SGHNT and CDR2 is YYREEE (reference sequence). Trimming stripped 0 bases from V and 3 bases from J, with 9 bases between. This CDR3 contains 14 residues. CDR3 sequence: CASSLAGLDTEAFF. The CDR3, as DNA: TGTGCCAGCAGCTTGGCAGGGTTGGACACTGAAGCTTTCTTT.

This chain uses TRBV7-9 with TRBJ2-7; D remains unclear. The CDR3 consists of 12 residues. The V and J ends lost 5 bases and 3 bases respectively, with 8 bases between them. The germline gives CDR1 SEHNR, CDR2 FQNEAQ (reference sequence). CDR3 DNA: TGTGCCAGCAGCCGGACCGACTACGAGCAGTACTTC. It codes for CASSRTDYEQYF.

The V gene is TRBV7-6, the J gene TRBJ2-2; D remains ambiguous. Germline CDR1 SGHVS, CDR2 FNYEAQ. The CDR3 runs to 12 residues. Trimming took off 5 bases at V and 5 bases at J, with 6 bases between the two ends. The CDR3 spells CASSLGTGELFF. CDR3 coding DNA: TGTGCCAGCAGCCTAGGGACCGGGGAGCTGTTTTTT.

CDR3 loop: CASSVNREHEQYF. DNA for the CDR3: TGTGCCAGCTCAGTTAACAGGGAACACGAGCAGTACTTC. V gene TRBV18 combines with J gene TRBJ2-7; D perhaps matches TRBD1 (6 bases). V lost 5 bases and J lost 5, with 13 bases in between. The CDR3 runs 13 residues. The V gene's germline CDR1 is KGHSH and CDR2 LQKENI.

V usage is TRBV5-1 and J usage is TRBJ2-3, with 8 bases aligning to TRBD1. This CDR3 is built from 15 residues. After removal of 2 bases from V and 4 bases from J, the junction contained 6 bases not matched to a gene. Germline V gene lookup returns CDR1 SGHRS and CDR2 YFSETQ. The DNA of the CDR3 is TGCGCCAGCAGCTTAGACAGGGGAGACGCAGATACGCAGTATTTT. Its translation: CASSLDRGDADTQYF.

In DNA form, the CDR3 reads TGTGCCAGCAGCTTAGCGCGCACGTATGAGCAGTTCTTC. This translates into CASSLARTYEQFF. This chain connects TRBV7-6 to TRBJ2-1, with unresolved D. Germline CDR1 reads SGHVS; CDR2 reads FNYEAQ. This CDR3 has 13 residues. V dropped 0 bases and J dropped 8 bases, with 8 bases sitting between them.

V usage is TRBV5-1 and J usage is TRBJ2-1; TRBD1 matches 8 bases. In germline, CDR1 is SGHRS, CDR2 YFSETQ. CDR3 length: 15 amino acids. Trimming cost V 0 bases and J 8 bases; bases outside gene matches: 7. The chain's CDR3 is CASSLGRQGFDEQFF. Written as DNA, the CDR3 is TGCGCCAGCAGCTTGGGGCGACAGGGGTTCGATGAGCAGTTCTTC.

The chain employs TRBV10-3 and TRBJ1-1, with a possible D match to TRBD1 (6 bases). This CDR3 has 15 residues. CDR1 and CDR2 (germline): ENHRY, SYGVKD. The V end was cut by 0 bases, the J end by 0 bases, with 8 bases between. CDR3 DNA: TGTGCCATCAGTGAGTCGAGGACAGTGAACACTGAAGCTTTCTTT. Its protein is CAISESRTVNTEAFF.

This chain links TRBV5-4 with TRBJ2-7; D is perhaps TRBD2 (5 bases). Trimming removed 4 bases from V and 3 bases from J, with 14 bases in between. The germline V gene has CDR1 SGHNT and CDR2 YYREEE (reference sequence). The CDR3 runs 14 residues. DNA for the CDR3: TGTGCCAGCAGCCTATGGGAGTACGGCTACGAGCAGTACTTC. This sequence encodes CASSLWEYGYEQYF.

This rearrangement joins TRBV7-9 to TRBJ2-5, with 7 nucleotides matching TRBD1. Germline CDR1 SEHNR, CDR2 FQNEAQ (reference sequence). The CDR3 contains 16 residues. The junction had 18 bases not matched to a gene; V was cut back by 6 bases and J by 8 bases. DNA for the CDR3: TGTGCCAGCAGTTTAAATCCCGGGACAGACCTAAATACCCAGTACTTC. Residues: CASSLNPGTDLNTQYF.

V gene TRBV4-3 combines with J gene TRBJ1-2; 10 nucleotides line up with TRBD1. From germline, CDR1 is LGHNA and CDR2 YSLEER. V lost 4 bases to trimming and J lost 5 bases; unmatched junction nucleotides: 7. The CDR3 contains 15 residues. Here the CDR3 reads CASSLGGGQGYGYTF. Here the CDR3 DNA reads TGCGCCAGCAGCCTCGGGGGGGGACAGGGGTATGGCTACACCTTC.

The chain carries TRBV6-6 and TRBJ2-3; no firm D call. Germline CDR1 is MNHNY and CDR2 is SVGAGI (reference sequence). The CDR3 consists of 15 residues. The V end was cut by 6 bases, the J end by 2 bases, with 15 bases between. The DNA of the CDR3 is TGTGCCAGCAGACCCCCCCAGGTGATCACAGATACGCAGTATTTT. Translated: CASRPPQVITDTQYF.

The rearrangement uses TRBV4-1 and TRBJ1-3; 7 nucleotides match TRBD1. Germline CDR1 is MGHRA and CDR2 is YSYEKL. The CDR3 has 20 amino acids. Trimming removed 4 bases from V and 0 bases from J; junction bases left unmatched: 18. This chain's CDR3 is CASSPQPSGTAPFSGNTIYF. DNA of the CDR3: TGCGCCAGCAGCCCACAACCGAGTGGGACAGCCCCTTTCTCTGGAAACACCATATATTTT.

The chain carries TRBV7-8 and TRBJ1-5; the D is unclear. Germline CDR1 reads SGHVS; CDR2 reads FQNEAQ. CDR3 length equals 14 residues. The ends were cut back, 1 base at V and 3 bases at J, with 7 bases in the middle. CDR3 residues: CASSLVTANQPQHF. The DNA of the CDR3 is TGTGCCAGCAGCTTAGTAACAGCCAATCAGCCCCAGCATTTT. Filled out from reference TRBV7-8 and TRBJ1-5, the complete variable domain reads GAGVSQSPRYKVAKRGQDVALRCDPISGHVSLFWYQQALGQGPEFLTYFQNEAQLDKSGLPSDRFFAERPEGSVSTLKIQRTQQEDSAVYLCASSLVTANQPQHFGDGTRLSIL.

The V and J genes are TRBV28 and TRBJ2-1; D unclear. Trimming pared 5 bases from V and 4 bases from J, leaving 18 bases between. From germline, CDR1 is MDHEN and CDR2 SYDVKM. The CDR3 has 16 amino acids. This CDR3 is CASSRLDGIVYNEQFF. CDR3 coding DNA: TGTGCCAGCAGTCGCCTGGATGGGATAGTTTACAATGAGCAGTTCTTC.